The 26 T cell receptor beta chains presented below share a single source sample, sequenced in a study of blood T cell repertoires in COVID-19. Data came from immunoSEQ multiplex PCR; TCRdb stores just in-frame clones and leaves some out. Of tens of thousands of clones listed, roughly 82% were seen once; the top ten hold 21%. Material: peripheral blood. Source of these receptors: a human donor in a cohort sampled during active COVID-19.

The CDR3 nucleotides are TGTGCCAGCAAATCCATTCAGAGGAACTACGAGCAGTACTTC. The encoded protein is CASKSIQRNYEQYF. The chain uses TRBV11-2 and TRBJ2-7; D remains ambiguous. CDR3 length: 14 amino acids. Germline V gives CDR1 SGHAT, CDR2 FQNNGV. Trimming pared 7 bases from V and 3 bases from J, leaving 16 bases between.

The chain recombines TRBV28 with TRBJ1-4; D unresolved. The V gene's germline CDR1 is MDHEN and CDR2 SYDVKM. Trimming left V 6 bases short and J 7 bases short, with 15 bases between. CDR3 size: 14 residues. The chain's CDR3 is CASRPGSGFEKLFF. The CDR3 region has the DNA TGTGCCAGCAGACCGGGATCAGGTTTTGAAAAACTGTTTTTT.

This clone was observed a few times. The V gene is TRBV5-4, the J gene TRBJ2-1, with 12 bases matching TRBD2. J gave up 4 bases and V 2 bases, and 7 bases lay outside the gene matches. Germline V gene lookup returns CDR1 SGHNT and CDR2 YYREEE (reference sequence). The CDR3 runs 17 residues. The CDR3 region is CASSLPSGGGTYNEQFF. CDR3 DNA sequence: TGTGCCAGCAGCTTACCTAGCGGGGGGGGGACTTACAATGAGCAGTTCTTC. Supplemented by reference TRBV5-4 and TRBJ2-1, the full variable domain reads ETGVTQSPTHLIKTRGQQVTLRCSSQSGHNTVSWYQQALGQGPQFIFQYYREEENGRGNFPPRFSGLQFPNYSSELNVNALELDDSALYLCASSLPSGGGTYNEQFFGPGTRLTVL.

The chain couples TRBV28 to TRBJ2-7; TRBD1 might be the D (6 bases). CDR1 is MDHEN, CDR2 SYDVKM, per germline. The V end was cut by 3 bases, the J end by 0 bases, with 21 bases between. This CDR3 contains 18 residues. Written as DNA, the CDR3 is TGTGCCAGCAGTTTTACACTCTTATGGGACATCAGCTCCTACGAGCAGTACTTC. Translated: CASSFTLLWDISSYEQYF. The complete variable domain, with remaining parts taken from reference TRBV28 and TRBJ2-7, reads DVKVTQSSRYLVKRTGEKVFLECVQDMDHENMFWYRQDPGLGLRLIYFSYDVKMKEKGDIPEGYSVSREKKERFSLILESASTNQTSMYLCASSFTLLWDISSYEQYFGPGTRLTVT.

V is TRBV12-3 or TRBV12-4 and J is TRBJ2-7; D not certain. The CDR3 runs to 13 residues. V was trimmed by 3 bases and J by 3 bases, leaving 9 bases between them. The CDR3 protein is CASSLAARYEQYF. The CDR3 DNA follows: TGTGCCAGCAGTTTGGCAGCGCGCTACGAGCAGTACTTC.

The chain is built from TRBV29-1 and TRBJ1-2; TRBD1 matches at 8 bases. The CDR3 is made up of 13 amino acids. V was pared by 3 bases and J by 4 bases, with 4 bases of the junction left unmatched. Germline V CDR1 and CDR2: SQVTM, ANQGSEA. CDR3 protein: CSVDDRGSYGYTF. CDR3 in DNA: TGCAGCGTTGATGACAGGGGCTCCTATGGCTACACCTTC.

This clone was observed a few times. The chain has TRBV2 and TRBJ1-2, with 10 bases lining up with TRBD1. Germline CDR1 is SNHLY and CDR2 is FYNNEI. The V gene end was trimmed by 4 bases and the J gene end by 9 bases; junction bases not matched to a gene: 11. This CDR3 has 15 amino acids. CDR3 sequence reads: CASSGRQGAILRYTF. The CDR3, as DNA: TGTGCCAGCAGTGGGAGACAGGGGGCGATTTTGCGCTACACCTTC.

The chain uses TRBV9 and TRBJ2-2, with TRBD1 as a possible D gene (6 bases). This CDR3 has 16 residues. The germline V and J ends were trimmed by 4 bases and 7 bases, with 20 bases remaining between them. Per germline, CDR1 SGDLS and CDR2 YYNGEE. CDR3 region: CASSIPGTPVGGELFF. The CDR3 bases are TGTGCCAGCAGCATCCCCGGGACACCCGTTGGCGGGGAGCTGTTTTTT. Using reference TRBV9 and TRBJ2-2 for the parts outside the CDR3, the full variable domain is DSGVTQTPKHLITATGQRVTLRCSPRSGDLSVYWYQQSLDQGLQFLIQYYNGEERAKGNILERFSAQQFPDLHSELNLSSLELGDSALYFCASSIPGTPVGGELFFGEGSRLTVL.

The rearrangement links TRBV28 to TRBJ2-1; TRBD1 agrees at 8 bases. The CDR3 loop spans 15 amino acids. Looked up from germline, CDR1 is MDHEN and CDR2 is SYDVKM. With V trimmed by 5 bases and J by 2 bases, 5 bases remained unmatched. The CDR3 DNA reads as TGTGCCAGCAGTCCGTTACAGGGGGCCTACAATGAGCAGTTCTTC. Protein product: CASSPLQGAYNEQFF.

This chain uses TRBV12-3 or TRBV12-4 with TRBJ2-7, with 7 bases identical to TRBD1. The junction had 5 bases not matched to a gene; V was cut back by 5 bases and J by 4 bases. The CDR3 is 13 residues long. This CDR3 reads CASSRTGTYEQYF. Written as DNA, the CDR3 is TGTGCCAGCAGTAGGACAGGAACGTACGAGCAGTACTTC.

The CDR3 region is CASSGWTSGGAGETQYF. In DNA, the CDR3 is TGTGCCAGCAGCGGGTGGACTAGCGGGGGGGCCGGTGAGACCCAGTACTTC. This chain links TRBV11-2 with TRBJ2-5, with 15 bases matching TRBD2. V was pared by 5 bases and J by 5 bases, with 9 bases of the junction left unmatched. From germline, CDR1 is SGHAT and CDR2 FQNNGV. The CDR3 has 17 amino acids.

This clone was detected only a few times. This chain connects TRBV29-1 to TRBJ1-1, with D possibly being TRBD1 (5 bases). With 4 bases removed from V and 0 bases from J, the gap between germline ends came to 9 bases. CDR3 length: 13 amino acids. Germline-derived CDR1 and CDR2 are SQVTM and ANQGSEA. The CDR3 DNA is TGCAGCGTTGGCCGACAGCTGAACACTGAAGCTTTCTTT. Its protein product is CSVGRQLNTEAFF.

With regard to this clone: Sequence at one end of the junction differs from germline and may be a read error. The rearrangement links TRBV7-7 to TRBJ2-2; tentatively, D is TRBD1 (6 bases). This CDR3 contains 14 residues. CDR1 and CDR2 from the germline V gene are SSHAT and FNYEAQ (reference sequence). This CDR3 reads CASSRQANTGELFF. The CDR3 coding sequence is TGTGCTAGCAGCCGACAGGCAAACACCGGGGAGCTGTTTTTT.

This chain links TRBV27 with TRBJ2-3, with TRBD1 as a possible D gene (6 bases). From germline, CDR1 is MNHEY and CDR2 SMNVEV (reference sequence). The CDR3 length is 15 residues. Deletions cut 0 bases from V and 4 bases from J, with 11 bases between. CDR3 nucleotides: TGTGCCAGCAGTTTATCGTGGGGGCGGCCAGATACGCAGTATTTT. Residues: CASSLSWGRPDTQYF.

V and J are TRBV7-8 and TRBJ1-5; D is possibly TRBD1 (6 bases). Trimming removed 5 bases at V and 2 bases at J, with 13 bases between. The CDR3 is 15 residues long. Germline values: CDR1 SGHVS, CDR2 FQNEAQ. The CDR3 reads CASSKDSEGNQPQHF. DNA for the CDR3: TGTGCCAGCAGCAAGGACAGCGAGGGCAATCAGCCCCAGCATTTT.

As DNA, the CDR3 is TGTGCCAGCAGCCCCCGTAGCAGGGTGTTAAGTGAAGCTTTCTTT. The encoded protein is CASSPRSRVLSEAFF. The chain has TRBV7-2 and TRBJ1-1, with a possible D match to TRBD1 (5 bases). The CDR3 spans 15 residues. The germline V gene encodes CDR1 SGHTA and CDR2 FQGNSA. V was cut by 5 bases and J by 7 bases, with 20 bases left in between.

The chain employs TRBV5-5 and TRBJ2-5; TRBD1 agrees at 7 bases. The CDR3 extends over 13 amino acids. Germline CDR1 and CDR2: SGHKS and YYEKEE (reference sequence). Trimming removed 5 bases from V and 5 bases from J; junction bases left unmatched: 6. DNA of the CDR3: TGTGCCAGCAGGGGACAGCTGGGGGAGACCCAGTACTTC. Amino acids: CASRGQLGETQYF.

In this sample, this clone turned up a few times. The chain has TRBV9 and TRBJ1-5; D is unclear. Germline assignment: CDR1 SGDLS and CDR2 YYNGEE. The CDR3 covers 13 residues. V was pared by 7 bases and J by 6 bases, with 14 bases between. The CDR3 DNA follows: TGTGCCAGCTCCGCGCAGGCGGGTCAGCCCCAGCATTTT. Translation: CASSAQAGQPQHF. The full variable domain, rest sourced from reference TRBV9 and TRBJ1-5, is DSGVTQTPKHLITATGQRVTLRCSPRSGDLSVYWYQQSLDQGLQFLIQYYNGEERAKGNILERFSAQQFPDLHSELNLSSLELGDSALYFCASSAQAGQPQHFGDGTRLSIL.

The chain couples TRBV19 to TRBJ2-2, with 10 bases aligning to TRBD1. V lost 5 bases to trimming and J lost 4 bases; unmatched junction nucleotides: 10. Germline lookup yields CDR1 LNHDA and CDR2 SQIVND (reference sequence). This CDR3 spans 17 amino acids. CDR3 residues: CASSLPGTGDGTGELFF. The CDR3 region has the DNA TGTGCCAGTAGTCTTCCAGGGACAGGGGATGGCACCGGGGAGCTGTTTTTT.

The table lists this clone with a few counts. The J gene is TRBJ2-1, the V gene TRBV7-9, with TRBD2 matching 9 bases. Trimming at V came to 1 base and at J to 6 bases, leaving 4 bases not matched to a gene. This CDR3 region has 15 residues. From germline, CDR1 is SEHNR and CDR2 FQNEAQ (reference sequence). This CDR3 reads CASSLVAGGRNEQFF. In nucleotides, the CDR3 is TGTGCCAGCAGCTTAGTGGCGGGGGGGCGCAATGAGCAGTTCTTC. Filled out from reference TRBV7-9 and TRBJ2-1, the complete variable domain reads DTGVSQNPRHKITKRGQNVTFRCDPISEHNRLYWYRQTLGQGPEFLTYFQNEAQLEKSRLLSDRFSAERPKGSFSTLEIQRTEQGDSAMYLCASSLVAGGRNEQFFGPGTRLTVL.

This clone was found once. CDR3 nucleotides: TGTGCCACCAGTGGTCCGGCTAACTATGGCTACACCTTC. Translation: CATSGPANYGYTF. The chain couples TRBV24-1 to TRBJ1-2; no firm D call. This CDR3 comprises 13 residues. Germline V CDR1 and CDR2: KGHDR, SFDVKD. Trimming took off 5 bases at V and 0 bases at J, with 6 bases between the two ends.

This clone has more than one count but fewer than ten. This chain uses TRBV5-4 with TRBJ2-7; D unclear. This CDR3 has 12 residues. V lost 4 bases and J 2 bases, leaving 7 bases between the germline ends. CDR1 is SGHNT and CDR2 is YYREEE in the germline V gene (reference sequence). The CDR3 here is CASSRGAYEQYF. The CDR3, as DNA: TGTGCCAGCAGCCGTGGAGCCTACGAGCAGTACTTC.

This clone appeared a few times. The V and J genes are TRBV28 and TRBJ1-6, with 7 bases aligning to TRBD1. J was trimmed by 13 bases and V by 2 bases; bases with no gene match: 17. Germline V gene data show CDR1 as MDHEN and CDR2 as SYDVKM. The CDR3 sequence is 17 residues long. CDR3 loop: CASSLVSAGTASSPLHF. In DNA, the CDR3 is TGTGCCAGCAGTTTAGTCTCTGCCGGGACAGCGAGTTCGCCCCTCCACTTT.

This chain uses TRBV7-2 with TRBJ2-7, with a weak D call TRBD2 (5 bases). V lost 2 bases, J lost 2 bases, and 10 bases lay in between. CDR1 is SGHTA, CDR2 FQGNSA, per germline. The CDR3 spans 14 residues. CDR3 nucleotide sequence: TGTGCCAGCAGCTTATGGAGCGGAACCTACGAGCAGTACTTC. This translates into CASSLWSGTYEQYF.

The CDR3 spells CASSYRETQYF. The CDR3 region has the DNA TGTGCCAGCAGTTACCGAGAGACCCAGTACTTC. The chain employs TRBV6-5 and TRBJ2-5; D is undetermined. CDR1 is MNHEY, CDR2 SVGAGI, per germline. V was cut by 2 bases and J by 4 bases, with 2 bases left in between. The CDR3 length is 11 residues.

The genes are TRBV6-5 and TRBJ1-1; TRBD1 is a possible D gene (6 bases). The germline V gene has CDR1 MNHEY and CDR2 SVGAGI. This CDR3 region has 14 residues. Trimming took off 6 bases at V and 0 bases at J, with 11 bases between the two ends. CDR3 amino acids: CASRDRLLNTEAFF. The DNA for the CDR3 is TGTGCCAGCAGAGACAGGCTTCTGAACACTGAAGCTTTCTTT.